A selection of T cell receptor beta chains follows, all from one sample in a study of T cells of healthy individuals. TCRdb reanalysed the 5' RACE reads using MiXCR and keeps one entry per CDR3 protein. The top ten clones hold roughly 6.2% of a sample with around 98,000 distinct CDR3 sequences, roughly 15% of them seen once. These receptor sequences come from a human donor in good health. The CDR3 runs from the conserved cysteine through the conserved F or W. The order of the fields is D gene, J gene, clone size, V gene, CDR3 protein, CDR3 DNA. The D gene is left open where the match is weak. Clone size is shown for a subset of rows, as once, few, many or a class of expanded clone.

d_gene: -; j_gene: TRBJ2-7; abundance: few; v_gene: TRBV15; CDR3aa: CATSSDSYEQYF; CDR3nt: TGTGCCACCAGCTCCGACAGCTACGAGCAGTACTTC
d_gene: -; j_gene: TRBJ2-2; abundance: few; v_gene: TRBV4-3; CDR3aa: CASSLLVGGNTGELFF; CDR3nt: TGCGCCAGCAGCCTCCTAGTCGGGGGGAACACCGGGGAGCTGTTTTTT
d_gene: -; j_gene: TRBJ2-7; abundance: many; v_gene: TRBV5-1; CDR3aa: CASSFKGSLDEQYF; CDR3nt: TGCGCCAGCAGCTTCAAGGGGAGTTTGGACGAGCAGTACTTC
d_gene: TRBD1; j_gene: TRBJ1-6; abundance: many; v_gene: TRBV30; CDR3aa: CAWTRQGGSPLHF; CDR3nt: TGTGCCTGGACCAGACAGGGAGGCTCACCCCTCCACTTT
d_gene: -; j_gene: TRBJ2-2; abundance: -; v_gene: TRBV7-3; CDR3aa: CASSLEKGLTGELFF; CDR3nt: TGTGCCAGCAGCTTAGAAAAGGGGCTGACCGGGGAGCTGTTTTTT
d_gene: -; j_gene: TRBJ2-3; abundance: many; v_gene: TRBV5-1; CDR3aa: CASSSGRLSDTQYF; CDR3nt: TGCGCCAGCAGCTCAGGCCGTCTTTCGGATACGCAGTATTTT
d_gene: -; j_gene: TRBJ2-5; abundance: few; v_gene: TRBV7-6; CDR3aa: CASSLGGPWGETQYF; CDR3nt: TGTGCCAGCAGCTTAGGGGGGCCCTGGGGGGAGACCCAGTACTTC
d_gene: -; j_gene: TRBJ2-7; abundance: -; v_gene: TRBV29-1; CDR3aa: CSVAFGLEYNEQYF; CDR3nt: TGCAGCGTTGCCTTCGGTTTGGAGTACAACGAGCAGTACTTC
d_gene: TRBD2; j_gene: TRBJ2-7; abundance: -; v_gene: TRBV20-1; CDR3aa: CSAKGRGAYYEQYF; CDR3nt: TGCAGTGCGAAAGGGCGGGGGGCATACTACGAGCAGTACTTC
d_gene: TRBD2; j_gene: TRBJ2-1; abundance: -; v_gene: TRBV7-3; CDR3aa: CASSRQGLVDNEQFF; CDR3nt: TGTGCCAGCAGCCGGCAAGGACTAGTCGACAATGAGCAGTTCTTC
d_gene: -; j_gene: TRBJ1-5; abundance: many; v_gene: TRBV4-1; CDR3aa: CASSPEGGNQPQHF; CDR3nt: TGCGCCAGCAGCCCGGAGGGGGGCAATCAGCCCCAGCATTTT
d_gene: -; j_gene: TRBJ1-4; abundance: -; v_gene: TRBV6-6; CDR3aa: CASTSKLPGLGGEKLFF; CDR3nt: TGTGCCAGCACCTCAAAGCTGCCGGGCCTCGGTGGTGAAAAACTGTTTTTT
d_gene: -; j_gene: TRBJ1-5; abundance: medium-sized; v_gene: TRBV7-9; CDR3aa: CASSLDGGLGNQPQHF; CDR3nt: TGTGCCAGCAGCTTAGACGGGGGTCTAGGCAATCAGCCCCAGCATTTT
d_gene: -; j_gene: TRBJ2-2; abundance: many; v_gene: TRBV20-1; CDR3aa: CSARDLRGGNTGELFF; CDR3nt: TGCAGTGCTAGAGATCTCAGGGGGGGAAACACCGGGGAGCTGTTTTTT
d_gene: -; j_gene: TRBJ2-3; abundance: -; v_gene: TRBV11-2; CDR3aa: CASSLVPPDTQYF; CDR3nt: TGTGCCAGCAGCTTAGTTCCCCCAGATACGCAGTATTTT
d_gene: TRBD1; j_gene: TRBJ1-5; abundance: -; v_gene: TRBV27; CDR3aa: CASRKQGRSNQPQHF; CDR3nt: TGTGCCAGCAGGAAACAGGGGCGAAGCAATCAGCCCCAGCATTTT
d_gene: TRBD2; j_gene: TRBJ2-3; abundance: many; v_gene: TRBV20-1; CDR3aa: CSAVALAERSTDTQYF; CDR3nt: TGCAGTGCAGTTGCTCTAGCGGAGCGAAGCACAGATACGCAGTATTTT
d_gene: -; j_gene: TRBJ1-6; abundance: many; v_gene: TRBV20-1; CDR3aa: CSATGRIRSPLHF; CDR3nt: TGCAGTGCTACAGGGAGGATAAGGTCACCCCTCCACTTT
d_gene: -; j_gene: TRBJ1-5; abundance: -; v_gene: TRBV5-1; CDR3aa: CASSLVAGENQPQHF; CDR3nt: TGCGCCAGCAGCTTGGTGGCAGGAGAGAATCAGCCCCAGCATTTT
d_gene: TRBD1; j_gene: TRBJ2-7; abundance: -; v_gene: TRBV28; CDR3aa: CASSSFSGQVGEQYF; CDR3nt: TGTGCCAGCAGTTCCTTCTCTGGACAGGTTGGCGAGCAGTACTTC
d_gene: -; j_gene: TRBJ2-7; abundance: few; v_gene: TRBV4-2; CDR3aa: CASSQDLDGTVPYEQYF; CDR3nt: TGTGCCAGCAGCCAAGATCTTGATGGGACGGTGCCCTACGAGCAGTACTTC
d_gene: -; j_gene: TRBJ1-6; abundance: -; v_gene: TRBV6-5; CDR3aa: CATNRAGINSPLHF; CDR3nt: TGTGCCACCAATCGGGCAGGGATTAATTCACCCCTCCACTTT
d_gene: -; j_gene: TRBJ1-5; abundance: many; v_gene: TRBV2; CDR3aa: CASSVEGNQPQHF; CDR3nt: TGTGCCAGCAGTGTGGAGGGTAATCAGCCCCAGCATTTT
d_gene: -; j_gene: TRBJ1-2; abundance: many; v_gene: TRBV21-1; CDR3aa: CASSKKQGMGPYGYTF; CDR3nt: TGTGCCAGCAGCAAAAAACAGGGGATGGGTCCCTATGGCTACACCTTC
d_gene: -; j_gene: TRBJ1-6; abundance: few; v_gene: TRBV10-3; CDR3aa: CAIRAGTNFGGSPLHF; CDR3nt: TGTGCCATCAGAGCCGGGACGAATTTTGGCGGTTCACCCCTCCACTTT
d_gene: TRBD1; j_gene: TRBJ2-1; abundance: -; v_gene: TRBV25-1; CDR3aa: CASRGDRVLAEQFF; CDR3nt: TGTGCCAGCAGGGGTGACAGGGTACTGGCTGAGCAGTTCTTC
d_gene: TRBD2; j_gene: TRBJ2-3; abundance: -; v_gene: TRBV10-3; CDR3aa: CAIRILAGGTDTQYF; CDR3nt: TGTGCCATCAGGATTCTAGCGGGAGGGACAGATACGCAGTATTTT
d_gene: TRBD2; j_gene: TRBJ2-3; abundance: -; v_gene: TRBV20-1; CDR3aa: CSARTSAYTDTQYF; CDR3nt: TGCAGTGCTAGGACTAGCGCCTACACAGATACGCAGTATTTT
d_gene: -; j_gene: TRBJ2-2; abundance: -; v_gene: TRBV21-1; CDR3aa: CASSKCGQTSGELFF; CDR3nt: TGTGCCAGCAGCAAATGTGGGCAGACCTCCGGGGAGCTGTTTTTT
d_gene: -; j_gene: TRBJ2-1; abundance: -; v_gene: TRBV5-5; CDR3aa: CASSLHSENEQFF; CDR3nt: TGTGCCAGCAGCTTGCACAGCGAGAATGAGCAGTTCTTC
d_gene: -; j_gene: TRBJ2-2; abundance: many; v_gene: TRBV5-1; CDR3aa: CASSLGGNTGELFF; CDR3nt: TGTGCCAGCAGCTTGGGGGGGAACACCGGGGAGCTGTTTTTT
d_gene: -; j_gene: TRBJ1-4; abundance: -; v_gene: TRBV4-3; CDR3aa: CASSQDRRYATNEKLFF; CDR3nt: TGCGCCAGCAGCCAAGATCGGCGCTATGCAACTAATGAAAAACTGTTTTTT
d_gene: -; j_gene: TRBJ2-7; abundance: -; v_gene: TRBV19; CDR3aa: CASSPLGHEQYF; CDR3nt: TGTGCCAGTAGCCCACTAGGCCACGAGCAGTACTTC
d_gene: -; j_gene: TRBJ2-1; abundance: many; v_gene: TRBV5-1; CDR3aa: CASSPRSDSSYNEQFF; CDR3nt: TGCGCCAGCAGCCCTCGTTCGGACAGCTCCTACAATGAGCAGTTCTTC
d_gene: TRBD1; j_gene: TRBJ2-7; abundance: -; v_gene: TRBV30; CDR3aa: CAWSADYGQAPTYEQYF; CDR3nt: TGTGCCTGGAGCGCTGACTACGGACAGGCCCCTACCTACGAGCAGTACTTC